One and the same sample provided the 18 T cell receptor beta chains below, sequenced in a study of blood T cell repertoires in COVID-19. The table came from immunoSEQ multiplex PCR; TCRdb's copy has only in-frame clones and leaves some out. The table has a few hundred thousand clones, more than 75% seen once; the top ten hold about 10%. Material: PBMCs or T cells enriched from blood (not recorded which). The receptors stem from a woman between 50 and 59 years old who had recovered from COVID-19.

The chain is built from TRBV2 and TRBJ1-5; D is perhaps TRBD1 (6 bases). The germline V gene encodes CDR1 SNHLY and CDR2 FYNNEI. V lost 4 bases and J 4 bases, leaving 17 bases between the germline ends. The CDR3 contains 16 residues. The CDR3 DNA sequence: TGTGCCAGCAGTGGGGACGCAGGGGCAGGGAATCAGCCCCAGCATTTT. This sequence encodes CASSGDAGAGNQPQHF.

The chain uses TRBV9 and TRBJ1-1; D is possibly TRBD1 (5 bases). The CDR3 runs to 13 residues. V dropped 1 base and J dropped 1 base, with 5 bases sitting between them. In germline, CDR1 is SGDLS, CDR2 YYNGEE. In DNA, the CDR3 is TGTGCCAGCAGCGTACAGGGGAACACTGAAGCTTTCTTT. Translated, it gives CASSVQGNTEAFF.

V usage is TRBV28 and J usage is TRBJ2-5; D might be TRBD1 (5 bases). Germline CDR1 reads MDHEN; CDR2 reads SYDVKM. Trimming removed 6 bases from V and 5 bases from J, with 10 bases in between. The CDR3 runs 12 residues. CDR3 bases: TGTGCCAGCAGGGGGCCTGCGGAGACCCAGTACTTC. As protein: CASRGPAETQYF.

V is TRBV4-2 and J is TRBJ1-3; a weak D match, TRBD1 (5 bases). In germline, CDR1 is LGHNA, CDR2 YNFKEQ. Trimming shortened V by 9 bases and J by 0 bases, and 15 bases separated the two germline ends. CDR3 size: 15 residues. CDR3 DNA: TGTGCCAGTAGGGGACTGTTTCACTCTGGAAACACCATATATTTT. Translated: CASRGLFHSGNTIYF.

The chain couples TRBV27 to TRBJ1-5; a possible D gene is TRBD1 (5 bases). Deletions cut 1 base from V and 3 bases from J, with 13 bases between. The CDR3 totals 16 residues. Germline CDR1 and CDR2: MNHEY and SMNVEV (reference sequence). CDR3 residues: CASSLWGRGDNQPQHF. CDR3 DNA: TGTGCCAGCAGTTTATGGGGCCGGGGGGACAATCAGCCCCAGCATTTT.

In regard to this clone: Other DNA sequences in the sample encode the same CDR3. The chain recombines TRBV30 with TRBJ1-6, with 7 bases that match TRBD1. CDR3 length: 13 amino acids. The V gene's germline CDR1 is GTSNPN and CDR2 SVGIG (reference sequence). V was pared by 0 bases and J by 7 bases, with 0 bases of the junction left unmatched. CDR3: CAWSVQGNSPLHF. The CDR3 nucleotides read TGTGCCTGGAGTGTACAGGGGAATTCACCCCTCCACTTT.

This sequence joins TRBV11-2 and TRBJ1-3; TRBD1 is a possible D gene (6 bases). From germline, CDR1 is SGHAT and CDR2 FQNNGV. With 5 bases removed from V and 2 bases from J, the gap between germline ends came to 7 bases. CDR3 length: 13 residues. The CDR3 DNA follows: TGTGCCAGCAGCCACAGGGCTGGAAACACCATATATTTT. Amino acid sequence: CASSHRAGNTIYF.

This clone was seen only a few times. The rearrangement joins TRBV29-1 to TRBJ1-2; tentatively, D is TRBD1 (5 bases). This CDR3 is 11 amino acids long. Trimming pared 6 bases from V and 8 bases from J, leaving 13 bases between. Germline V gene lookup returns CDR1 SQVTM and CDR2 ANQGSEA. The CDR3 nucleotides are TGCAGCGTGGCCCACGGGGGAGGCTACACCTTC. Protein sequence: CSVAHGGGYTF.

The genes are TRBV7-2 and TRBJ2-5, with a tentative D call TRBD2 (5 bases). CDR1 and CDR2 (germline): SGHTA, FQGNSA. The CDR3 sequence is 14 residues long. V dropped 4 bases and J dropped 1 base, with 10 bases sitting between them. The CDR3 DNA follows: TGTGCCAGCAGCTCGAGGACTGTCCAAGAGACCCAGTACTTC. Translation gives CASSSRTVQETQYF.

This chain uses TRBV6-2 or TRBV6-3 with TRBJ2-7; 7 bases map to TRBD1. The junction had 9 bases not matched to a gene; V was cut back by 5 bases and J by 2 bases. This CDR3 has 15 amino acids. Per the germline V gene, CDR1 is MNHEY and CDR2 is SVGEGT. The CDR3 region is CASSNYRDSTYEQYF. CDR3 bases: TGTGCCAGCAGTAACTACCGGGACAGTACCTACGAGCAGTACTTC.

J is TRBJ1-1 and V is TRBV3-1 (or the pseudogene TRBV3-2), with D possibly matching TRBD1 (6 bases). Germline V CDR1 and CDR2: LGHDT, YNNKEL (reference sequence). This CDR3 is 13 amino acids long. Trimming removed 4 bases from V and 4 bases from J, with 10 bases in between. The CDR3 loop reads CASSPNRATEAFF. As DNA, the CDR3 is TGTGCCAGCAGCCCTAACAGGGCCACTGAAGCTTTCTTT.

This clone was seen a single time. V gene TRBV5-6 combines with J gene TRBJ2-7, with a possible D match to TRBD2 (7 bases). The CDR3 contains 17 residues. In germline, CDR1 is SGHDT, CDR2 YYEEEE. Trimming cost V 6 bases and J 0 bases, with 22 bases left between them. CDR3 in amino acids: CASTIEAGGPFSYEQYF. The CDR3, as DNA: TGTGCCAGCACGATAGAAGCCGGGGGGCCCTTCTCCTACGAGCAGTACTTC.

This clone was seen just once. This chain's CDR3 is CASSRDFSSYEQYF. CDR3 coding DNA: TGTGCCAGCAGTCGGGACTTCAGCTCCTACGAGCAGTACTTC. This chain connects TRBV6-5 to TRBJ2-7; D possibly corresponds to TRBD2 (6 bases). Germline CDR1 and CDR2: MNHEY and SVGAGI. The CDR3 spans 14 residues. V was pared by 5 bases and J by 0 bases, with 11 bases between.

This clone was recorded once. The rearrangement links TRBV19 to TRBJ2-1, with D uncertain. This CDR3 spans 14 amino acids. Germline CDR1 LNHDA, CDR2 SQIVND (reference sequence). The V gene lost 6 bases and the J gene lost 0 bases, with 9 bases spanning the gap. The CDR3 region is CASSYFSSYNEQFF. The CDR3, as DNA: TGTGCCAGTAGCTACTTTAGCTCCTACAATGAGCAGTTCTTC.

Points on this clone: This sample also contains other DNA sequences that code for the same CDR3. This sequence joins TRBV18 and TRBJ2-7, with TRBD1 matching 8 bases. CDR3 size: 14 residues. After removal of 3 bases from V and 3 bases from J, the junction contained 4 bases not matched to a gene. Germline loops: CDR1 KGHSH, CDR2 LQKENI. The DNA for the CDR3 is TGTGCCAGCTCACCCGGGACAGGAGGCTACGAGCAGTACTTC. This codes for CASSPGTGGYEQYF.

The chain couples TRBV15 to TRBJ1-4; 9 bases are shared with TRBD1. CDR3 size: 18 residues. Germline values: CDR1 LNHNV, CDR2 YYDKDF (reference sequence). J gave up 3 bases and V 0 bases, and 8 bases lay outside the gene matches. The CDR3 protein is CATSRDPRQGGSNEKLFF. The CDR3 DNA reads TGTGCCACCAGCAGAGATCCCCGACAGGGGGGATCTAATGAAAAACTGTTTTTT. The whole variable domain, remainder taken from reference TRBV15 and TRBJ1-4, is DAMVIQNPRYQVTQFGKPVTLSCSQTLNHNVMYWYQQKSSQAPKLLFHYYDKDFNNEADTPDNFQSRRPNTSFCFLDIRSPGLGDTAMYLCATSRDPRQGGSNEKLFFGSGTQLSVL.

The chain joins TRBV19 to TRBJ1-2; 10 nucleotides match TRBD1. The CDR3 is 15 amino acids. The germline V gene encodes CDR1 LNHDA and CDR2 SQIVND (reference sequence). With 4 bases clipped from V and 8 bases from J, the junction kept 10 bases outside the gene matches. In DNA form, the CDR3 reads TGTGCCAGTAGTACCAGAACCGGGACAGGGGAAGGCTACACCTTC. Protein sequence: CASSTRTGTGEGYTF. Based on the CDR3 plus reference TRBV19 and TRBJ1-2, the full variable domain is DGGITQSPKYLFRKEGQNVTLSCEQNLNHDAMYWYRQDPGQGLRLIYYSQIVNDFQKGDIAEGYSVSREKKESFPLTVTSAQKNPTAFYLCASSTRTGTGEGYTFGSGTRLTVV.

The chain joins TRBV7-2 to TRBJ1-6, with no clear D. V shed 5 bases and J shed 0 bases, with 8 bases lying between them. Germline loops: CDR1 SGHTA, CDR2 FQGNSA. The CDR3 has 15 amino acids. CDR3 bases: TGTGCCAGCAGCATACACAGCTCCTATAATTCACCCCTCCACTTT. As protein: CASSIHSSYNSPLHF. The whole variable domain, remainder taken from reference TRBV7-2 and TRBJ1-6, is GAGVSQSPSNKVTEKGKDVELRCDPISGHTALYWYRQSLGQGLEFLIYFQGNSAPDKSGLPSDRFSAERTGGSVSTLTIQRTQQEDSAVYLCASSIHSSYNSPLHFGNGTRLTVT.